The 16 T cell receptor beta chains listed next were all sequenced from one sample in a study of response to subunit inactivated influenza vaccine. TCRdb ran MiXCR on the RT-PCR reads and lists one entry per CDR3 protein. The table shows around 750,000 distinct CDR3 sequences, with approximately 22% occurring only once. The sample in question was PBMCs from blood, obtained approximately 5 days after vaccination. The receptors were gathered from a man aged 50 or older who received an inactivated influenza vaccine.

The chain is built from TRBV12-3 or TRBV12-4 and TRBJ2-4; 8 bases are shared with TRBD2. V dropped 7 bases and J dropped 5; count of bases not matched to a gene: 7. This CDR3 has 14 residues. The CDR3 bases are TGTGCCAGCACGACTAGCGCCTCTGAAAACATTCAGTACTTC. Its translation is CASTTSASENIQYF.

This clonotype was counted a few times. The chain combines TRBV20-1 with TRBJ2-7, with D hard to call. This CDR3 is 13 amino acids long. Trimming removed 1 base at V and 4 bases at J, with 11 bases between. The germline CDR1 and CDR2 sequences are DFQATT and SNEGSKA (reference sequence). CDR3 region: CSARGWRSYEQYF. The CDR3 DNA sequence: TGCAGTGCTAGAGGGTGGCGGAGTTACGAGCAGTACTTC.

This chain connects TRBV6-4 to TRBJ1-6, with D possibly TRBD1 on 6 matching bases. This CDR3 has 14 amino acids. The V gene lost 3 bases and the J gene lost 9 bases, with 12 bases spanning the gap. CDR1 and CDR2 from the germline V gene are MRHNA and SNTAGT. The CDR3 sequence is CASSESGGSSPLHF. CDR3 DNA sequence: TGTGCCAGCAGTGAATCGGGGGGCTCTTCACCCCTCCACTTT.

The CDR3 bases are TGTGCCAGCAGCTTACTGGGGCAATCCTCCTACGAGCAGTACTTC. Translation: CASSLLGQSSYEQYF. V usage is TRBV7-6 and J usage is TRBJ2-7; TRBD1 might be the D (5 bases). Germline loops: CDR1 SGHVS, CDR2 FNYEAQ. The CDR3 spans 15 residues. Trimming left V 2 bases short and J 0 bases short, with 11 bases between. Complete variable domain (other parts from reference TRBV7-6 and TRBJ2-7): GAGVSQSPRYKVTKRGQDVALRCDPISGHVSLYWYRQALGQGPEFLTYFNYEAQQDKSGLPNDRFSAERPEGSISTLTIQRTEQRDSAMYRCASSLLGQSSYEQYFGPGTRLTVT.

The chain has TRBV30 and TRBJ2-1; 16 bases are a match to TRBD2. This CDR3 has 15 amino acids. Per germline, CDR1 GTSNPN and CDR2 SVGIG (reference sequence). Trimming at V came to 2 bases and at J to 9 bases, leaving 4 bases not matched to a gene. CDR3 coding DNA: TGTGCCTGGAGTCGGGGACTAGCGGGAGGGGGTGAGCAGTTCTTC. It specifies CAWSRGLAGGGEQFF.

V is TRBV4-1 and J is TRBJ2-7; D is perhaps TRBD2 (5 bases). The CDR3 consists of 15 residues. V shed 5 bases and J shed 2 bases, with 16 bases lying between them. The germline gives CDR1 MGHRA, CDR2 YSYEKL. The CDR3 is CASSAQRAGTYEQYF. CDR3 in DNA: TGCGCCAGCAGCGCCCAGAGGGCAGGAACCTACGAGCAGTACTTC.

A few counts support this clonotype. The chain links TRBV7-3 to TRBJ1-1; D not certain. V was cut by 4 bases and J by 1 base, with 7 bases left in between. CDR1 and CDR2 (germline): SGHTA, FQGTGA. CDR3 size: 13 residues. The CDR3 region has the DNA TGTGCCAGCAGCTACGGTCCGAACACTGAAGCTTTCTTT. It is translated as CASSYGPNTEAFF.

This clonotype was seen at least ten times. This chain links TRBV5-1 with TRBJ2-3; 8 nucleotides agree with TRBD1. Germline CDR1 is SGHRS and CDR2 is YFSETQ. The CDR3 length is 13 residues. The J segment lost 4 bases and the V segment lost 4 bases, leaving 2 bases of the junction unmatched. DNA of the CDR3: TGCGCCAGCAGCCCGGACAGGGCAGATACGCAGTATTTT. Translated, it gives CASSPDRADTQYF.

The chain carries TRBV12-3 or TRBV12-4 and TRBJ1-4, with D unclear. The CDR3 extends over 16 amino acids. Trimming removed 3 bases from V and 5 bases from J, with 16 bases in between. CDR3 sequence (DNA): TGTGCCAGCAGTTTGTCTAGGAGCGACGGAAATGAAAAACTGTTTTTT. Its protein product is CASSLSRSDGNEKLFF.

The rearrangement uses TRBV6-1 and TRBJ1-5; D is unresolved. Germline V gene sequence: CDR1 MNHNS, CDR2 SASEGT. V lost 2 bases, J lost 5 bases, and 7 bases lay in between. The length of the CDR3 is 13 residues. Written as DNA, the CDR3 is TGTGCCAGCAGTGAAATGCGGGATCAGCCCCAGCATTTT. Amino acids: CASSEMRDQPQHF.

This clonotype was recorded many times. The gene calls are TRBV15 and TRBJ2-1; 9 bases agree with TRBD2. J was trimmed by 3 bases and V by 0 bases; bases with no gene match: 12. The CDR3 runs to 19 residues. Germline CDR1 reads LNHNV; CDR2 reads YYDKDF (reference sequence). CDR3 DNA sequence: TGTGCCACCAGCAGAGAACATCCCACCGGGACTAGCTACTACAATGAGCAGTTCTTC. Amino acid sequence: CATSREHPTGTSYYNEQFF.

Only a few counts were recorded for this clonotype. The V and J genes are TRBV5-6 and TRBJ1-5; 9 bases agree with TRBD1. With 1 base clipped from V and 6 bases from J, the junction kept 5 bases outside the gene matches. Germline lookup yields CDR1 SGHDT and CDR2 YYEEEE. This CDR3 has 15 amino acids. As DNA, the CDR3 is TGTGCCAGCAGCTTGTTCACAGGGGGCCCTCAGCCCCAGCATTTT. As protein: CASSLFTGGPQPQHF. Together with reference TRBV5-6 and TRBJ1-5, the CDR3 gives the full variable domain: DAGVTQSPTHLIKTRGQQVTLRCSPKSGHDTVSWYQQALGQGPQFIFQYYEEEERQRGNFPDRFSGHQFPNYSSELNVNALLLGDSALYLCASSLFTGGPQPQHFGDGTRLSIL.

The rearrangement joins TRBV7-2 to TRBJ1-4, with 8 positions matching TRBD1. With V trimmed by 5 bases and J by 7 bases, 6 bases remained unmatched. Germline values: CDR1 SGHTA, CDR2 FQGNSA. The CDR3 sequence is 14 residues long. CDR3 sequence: CASSPSGGFEKLFF. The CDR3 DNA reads TGTGCCAGCAGCCCCTCAGGGGGCTTTGAAAAACTGTTTTTT.

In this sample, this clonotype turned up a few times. CDR3 sequence: CASSLAWGVYNEQFF. DNA for the CDR3: TGTGCCAGCAGCTTAGCGTGGGGGGTTTACAATGAGCAGTTCTTC. The chain joins TRBV7-9 to TRBJ2-1, with D maybe TRBD2 (6 bases). V was cut by 0 bases and J by 4 bases, with 10 bases left in between. The germline V gene has CDR1 SEHNR and CDR2 FQNEAQ (reference sequence). The CDR3 runs 15 residues.

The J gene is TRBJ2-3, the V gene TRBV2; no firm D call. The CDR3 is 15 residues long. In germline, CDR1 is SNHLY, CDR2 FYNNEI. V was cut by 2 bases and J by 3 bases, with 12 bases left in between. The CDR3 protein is CASSEQNLETDTQYF. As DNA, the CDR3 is TGTGCCAGCAGTGAACAGAACTTAGAAACAGATACGCAGTATTTT.

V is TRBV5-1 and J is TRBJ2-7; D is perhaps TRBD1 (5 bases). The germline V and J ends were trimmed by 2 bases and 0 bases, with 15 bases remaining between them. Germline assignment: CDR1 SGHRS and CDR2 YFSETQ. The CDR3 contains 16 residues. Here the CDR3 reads CASSFLDTSTSYEQYF. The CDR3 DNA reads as TGCGCCAGCAGCTTCCTGGACACTTCTACCTCCTACGAGCAGTACTTC.